This is a list of T cell receptor beta chains from one sample in a study of CD8+ T cells in alopecia areata. TCRdb keeps only in-frame clones here, not all; method: immunoSEQ multiplex PCR. The sample lists approximately 150,000 clones; 51% were seen once. The material sequenced was CD4+ T cells sorted from blood, taken at week 0. These receptors were obtained from a human donor with alopecia areata. Each CDR3 is given with its conserved first and last residue. D genes are given only for firm matches. Size is omitted from some rows. Given values are once, few, many or a class for expanded clones.

DNA	CDR3	D	size	J	V
TGTGCCAGCAGCCCTATACAGGGATCACCCCTCCACTTT	CASSPIQGSPLHF	NA	few	TRBJ1-6	TRBV7-2
TGCAGCGTTAGGACAGGGCTGGACACCGGGGAGCTGTTTTTT	CSVRTGLDTGELFF	TRBD1	NA	TRBJ2-2	TRBV29-1
TGCGCCAGCAGCCAAGTGTATCGGACAGGGGGTGAAAAACTGTTTTTT	CASSQVYRTGGEKLFF	TRBD1	NA	TRBJ1-4	TRBV4-3
TGTGCCAGCAGTTACTCGAAACAGGGTGGGACTGAAGCTTTCTTT	CASSYSKQGGTEAFF	NA	NA	TRBJ1-1	TRBV6-5
TGTGCCTGGAGTAGGGGGACTGAAGCTTTCTTT	CAWSRGTEAFF	NA	NA	TRBJ1-1	TRBV30
TGCGCCAGCAGACGGGACGGACTTAACACTGAAGCTTTCTTT	CASRRDGLNTEAFF	NA	NA	TRBJ1-1	TRBV5-1
TGTGCCAGCAGCTCGCGGACATCAAACACCGGGGAGCTGTTTTTT	CASSSRTSNTGELFF	NA	few	TRBJ2-2	TRBV7-2
TGTGCCAGTAGTCTTACGGGACCGAGGAGGAACTATGGCTACACCTTC	CASSLTGPRRNYGYTF	NA	NA	TRBJ1-2	TRBV19
TGTGCCAGCAGCTTAGACAGGGGGAACACAGATACGCAGTATTTT	CASSLDRGNTDTQYF	TRBD1	few	TRBJ2-3	TRBV11-2
TGTGCCAGCAGCTTCCCCAGGGTAGACGGCGACACCTTC	CASSFPRVDGDTF	NA	few	TRBJ1-2	TRBV5-6
TGTGCCACCAAATTATTGGGAAGAGAAGAGACCCAGTACTTC	CATKLLGREETQYF	NA	NA	TRBJ2-5	TRBV15
TGTGCCAGCGGCATCAGGGGGGAGCCGACCTACGAGCAGTACTTC	CASGIRGEPTYEQYF	NA	NA	TRBJ2-7	TRBV27
TGTGCCAGCAGTTTAGGGGGCTCCCACTATGGCTACACCTTC	CASSLGGSHYGYTF	NA	NA	TRBJ1-2	TRBV27
TGTGCCTGGGCCGTGGGGGGCGGATATGGCTACACCTTC	CAWAVGGGYGYTF	NA	NA	TRBJ1-2	TRBV30
TGTGCCAGCAGTCACCACAGGGTGGAGCAAGAGACCCAGTACTTC	CASSHHRVEQETQYF	NA	once	TRBJ2-5	TRBV2
TGTGCCAGCCAAACCGGGACAGGGGACTACGAGCAGTACTTC	CASQTGTGDYEQYF	TRBD1	NA	TRBJ2-7	TRBV11-2
TGTGCCAGCAGGAAGGGGCTAGCGGGAGGTACGACAGATACGCAGTATTTT	CASRKGLAGGTTDTQYF	TRBD2	few	TRBJ2-3	TRBV7-8
TGTGCCAGCAGCTTGAGGCCCACAGGGACGGATACGCAGTATTTT	CASSLRPTGTDTQYF	NA	NA	TRBJ2-3	TRBV5-6
TGTGCCACCAGACACCCGGCCGGATCTAATGAAAAACTGTTTTTT	CATRHPAGSNEKLFF	NA	medium-sized	TRBJ1-4	TRBV15
TGTGCCAGCAGCTTAGCGAGCCTAGCGGGGGGCAAGTACTTC	CASSLASLAGGKYF	TRBD2	NA	TRBJ2-4	TRBV7-8
TGCGCCAGCAGCTTTTCCCTAAGCGGGGGACAAGAGACCCAGTACTTC	CASSFSLSGGQETQYF	TRBD2	few	TRBJ2-5	TRBV5-1
TGTGCCTGGGAGCGGGAGGGCGTGCAGTACTTC	CAWEREGVQYF	TRBD2	NA	TRBJ2-7	TRBV30
TGCGCCAGCAGCCGGGACAGCGGCAGTGAGCAGTTCTTC	CASSRDSGSEQFF	TRBD1	many	TRBJ2-1	TRBV4-3
TGTGCCAGCAGCAAAGGTCTCCCTCCCTCCCGCAGCAGCGGCTACACCTTC	CASSKGLPPSRSSGYTF	NA	NA	TRBJ1-2	TRBV21-1
TGCAGCGTTGAAAAGGCTAGCGGAGGCACCGGGGAGCTGTTTTTT	CSVEKASGGTGELFF	TRBD2	NA	TRBJ2-2	TRBV29-1
TGTGCCAGCAGCCCACAAAAGGGTCAGCTAAATGAAAAACTGTTTTTT	CASSPQKGQLNEKLFF	NA	NA	TRBJ1-4	TRBV4-2
TGTGCCAGCAGGGACGGAAGCACAGATACGCAGTATTTT	CASRDGSTDTQYF	NA	few	TRBJ2-3	TRBV7-9
TGCAGCGTTAGCCGACCGAATGAAAAACTGTTTTTT	CSVSRPNEKLFF	NA	few	TRBJ1-4	TRBV29-1
TGTGCCAGCAGTGTAGCCTCAGGGAGGTACGAGCAGTACTTC	CASSVASGRYEQYF	NA	few	TRBJ2-7	TRBV28
TGTGCCAGCGGGGACCCCGGATTCGGGACCCAGTACTTC	CASGDPGFGTQYF	NA	NA	TRBJ2-5	TRBV28
TGCAGTGCCCGGGTTAGGGATACGCAGTATTTT	CSARVRDTQYF	NA	NA	TRBJ2-3	TRBV20-1
TGTGCCAGCTCACCACCATACGGAGGGAGTGAAGCTTTCTTT	CASSPPYGGSEAFF	NA	NA	TRBJ1-1	TRBV18
TGTGCCAGCAGCGCTGGGACAGGGGGCTTAAAGACCCAGTACTTC	CASSAGTGGLKTQYF	TRBD1	few	TRBJ2-5	TRBV2
TGTGCCAGCAGCCGCCCGGGACAGGTGAACACCGGGGAGCTGTTTTTT	CASSRPGQVNTGELFF	TRBD1	NA	TRBJ2-2	TRBV5-6
TGTGCCAGCAATACTCGCGGAGGAGGGTCCGGGGAGCTGTTTTTT	CASNTRGGGSGELFF	NA	NA	TRBJ2-2	TRBV13
TGTGCCAGCAGCGTAGCCCCAACAGGGGTCCCCTACAATGAGCAGTTCTTC	CASSVAPTGVPYNEQFF	TRBD1	NA	TRBJ2-1	TRBV9
TGTGCCAGCAGCTTAGCATGGCGGGAGACCCAGTACTTC	CASSLAWRETQYF	NA	NA	TRBJ2-5	TRBV7-2
TGCAGCGTTGGGGCAGCTATGAATCAGCCCCAGCATTTT	CSVGAAMNQPQHF	NA	few	TRBJ1-5	TRBV29-1